Listed here are 20 T cell receptor beta chains from one sample, sequenced in a study of monozygotic twins with inflammatory bowel disease (dated by TCRdb to between 2018 and 2020). Libraries were prepared through 5' RACE. Sequencing used an Illumina HiSeq 2500. After TCRdb reprocessed the reads, each CDR3 protein sequence was kept as one row, without DNA. The record for this sample contains about 380,000 distinct CDR3 sequences. The top ten clones comprise 2% to 3% of the sample. The sequencing input was blood. The receptors here all came from a human donor with ulcerative colitis or Crohn's disease, or a healthy co-twin of an affected twin (not recorded which).

V and J are TRBV11-2 and TRBJ2-1; there is no DNA to check the TCRdb D call of TRBD2. The CDR3 contains 18 residues. Germline CDR1 is SGHAT and CDR2 is FQNNGV. This chain's CDR3 is CASSLIVVGGGLYNEQFF. Complete variable domain (other parts from reference TRBV11-2 and TRBJ2-1): EAGVAQSPRYKIIEKRQSVAFWCNPISGHATLYWYQQILGQGPKLLIQFQNNGVVDDSQLPKDRFSAERLKGVDSTLKIQPAKLEDSAVYLCASSLIVVGGGLYNEQFFGPGTRLTVL.

The chain joins TRBV7-2 to TRBJ1-6; TCRdb's D call, TRBD1, is unchecked because there is no DNA. CDR3 size: 15 residues. The V gene's germline CDR1 is SGHTA and CDR2 FQGNSA. This CDR3 reads CASSPPGFQHSPLHF.

The CDR3 loop is CASSLGVRGLIQETQYF. The rearrangement uses TRBV5-1 and TRBJ2-5; TCRdb lists TRBD1, though no DNA is available to test this call. Germline V lookup: CDR1 SGHRS, CDR2 YFSETQ. The CDR3 is made up of 17 amino acids.

The rearrangement joins TRBV7-2 to TRBJ2-7. The CDR3 has 14 amino acids. Germline V gene sequence: CDR1 SGHTA, CDR2 FQGNSA. CDR3 residues: CASSLGRPWYEQYF.

This chain uses TRBV3-1 with TRBJ2-3; lacking DNA, the TRBD1 call made by TCRdb goes unchecked. The V gene's germline CDR1 is LGHDT and CDR2 YNNKEL (reference sequence). The CDR3 length is 17 residues. CDR3 protein: CASSQGQGVPLENTQYF.

The rearrangement links TRBV9 to TRBJ2-5; TCRdb gives TRBD2 as the D gene, but with no DNA this cannot be confirmed. CDR1 and CDR2 from the germline V gene are SGDLS and YYNGEE. The CDR3 covers 15 residues. The CDR3 sequence is CASSVVGLPQETQYF.

V usage is TRBV19 and J usage is TRBJ1-5; TCRdb names TRBD1, which stays unverified in the absence of DNA. CDR1 and CDR2 (germline): LNHDA, SQIVND (reference sequence). This CDR3 contains 15 residues. The CDR3 here is CASSIWDRRDQPQHF.

The chain is built from TRBV18 and TRBJ1-4; TCRdb gives TRBD1 as the D gene, but with no DNA this cannot be confirmed. CDR3 length: 16 residues. Germline V gives CDR1 KGHSH, CDR2 LQKENI. The CDR3 is CASSHSRDSSNEKLFF.

This chain joins TRBV6-5 and TRBJ1-6; with no DNA, the TCRdb D assignment of TRBD1 cannot be verified. This CDR3 is built from 13 residues. Germline CDR1 MNHEY, CDR2 SVGAGI. CDR3 sequence reads: CASSGQGYSPLHF.

The genes are TRBV5-4 and TRBJ2-1; the D call from TCRdb, TRBD2, cannot be confirmed without DNA. Germline V CDR1 and CDR2: SGHNT, YYREEE (reference sequence). The CDR3 is made up of 15 amino acids. CDR3 residues: CASSTRDFGGNEQFF.

The V and J genes are TRBV11-2 and TRBJ2-7; checking the TCRdb D call of TRBD1 is not possible without DNA. Germline V gives CDR1 SGHAT, CDR2 FQNNGV. The CDR3 is 16 amino acids. The chain's CDR3 is CASSLDPPGTGAEQYF.

The V and J genes are TRBV7-2 and TRBJ2-5. CDR3 length: 11 residues. CDR1 and CDR2 from the germline V gene are SGHTA and FQGNSA. This chain's CDR3 is CASSPMETQYF.

V is TRBV20-1 and J is TRBJ2-1. CDR3 length: 11 amino acids. Germline assignment: CDR1 DFQATT and CDR2 SNEGSKA (reference sequence). CDR3 residues: CSARVYNEQFF.

The chain employs TRBV5-5 and TRBJ2-1; TCRdb gives TRBD2 as the D gene, but with no DNA this cannot be confirmed. This CDR3 region has 15 residues. Germline CDR1 and CDR2: SGHKS and YYEKEE (reference sequence). CDR3 loop: CASSPSGAPYNEQFF.

This chain connects TRBV7-2 to TRBJ2-3; the D call from TCRdb, TRBD1, cannot be confirmed without DNA. Germline V gene sequence: CDR1 SGHTA, CDR2 FQGNSA. This CDR3 region has 15 residues. The CDR3 reads CASSSRGSSTDTQYF. Filled out from reference TRBV7-2 and TRBJ2-3, the complete variable domain reads GAGVSQSPSNKVTEKGKDVELRCDPISGHTALYWYRQSLGQGLEFLIYFQGNSAPDKSGLPSDRFSAERTGGSVSTLTIQRTQQEDSAVYLCASSSRGSSTDTQYFGPGTRLTVL.

J is TRBJ1-6 and V is TRBV5-1. The CDR3 consists of 17 residues. Germline loops: CDR1 SGHRS, CDR2 YFSETQ. The CDR3 sequence: CASRRDSHSSYNSPLHF.

This chain links TRBV18 with TRBJ1-4; TCRdb proposes TRBD1, but this gene call is untestable without DNA. The CDR3 sequence is 15 residues long. Germline V gives CDR1 KGHSH, CDR2 LQKENI. The CDR3 reads CASSPRTGEGEKLFF.

The CDR3 spells CASSLGRAGGTDTQYF. The chain has TRBV5-4 and TRBJ2-3; TCRdb's D gene call, TRBD2, goes unchecked for lack of DNA. Germline CDR1 is SGHNT and CDR2 is YYREEE (reference sequence). The CDR3 is 16 residues long.

The chain joins TRBV5-1 to TRBJ1-3. Germline V gives CDR1 SGHRS, CDR2 YFSETQ. The CDR3 totals 16 residues. CDR3 amino acids: CASSPDNILSGNTIYF.

This chain uses TRBV6-2 or TRBV6-3 with TRBJ2-7; TCRdb names TRBD2, which stays unverified in the absence of DNA. Looked up from germline, CDR1 is MNHEY and CDR2 is SVGEGT. This CDR3 has 12 residues. The CDR3 is CASSNLGTEQYF.